A selection of T cell receptor beta chains follows, all from one sample in a study of T cells in Graves' hyperthyroidism and ophthalmopathy. TCRdb recomputed calls from the multiplex PCR reads with MiXCR, one row per CDR3 protein. The table shows around 620,000 distinct CDR3 sequences, with about 17% occurring only once. Material for sequencing was blood. These receptor sequences come from a woman in her twenties or thirties with Graves' hyperthyroidism. The CDR3 runs from the conserved cysteine through the conserved F or W. A D gene is named only where the DNA matches it firmly. Size tells how often a clone was seen (once, few, many) or the class of an expanded clone, and some rows leave it out.

CDR3aa: CAWSPWDTEAFF; CDR3nt: TGTGCCTGGTCACCCTGGGACACTGAAGCTTTCTTT; len: 12; d_gene: -; abundance: many; j_gene: TRBJ1-1; v_gene: TRBV30
CDR3aa: CSARDSQRSYNEQFF; CDR3nt: TGCAGTGCTAGAGATTCACAGCGCTCCTACAATGAGCAGTTCTTC; len: 15; d_gene: -; abundance: -; j_gene: TRBJ2-1; v_gene: TRBV20-1
CDR3aa: CASSKGQGDEKLFF; CDR3nt: TGTGCCAGCTCAAAGGGACAGGGTGACGAAAAACTGTTTTTT; len: 14; d_gene: TRBD1; abundance: few; j_gene: TRBJ1-4; v_gene: TRBV18
CDR3aa: CASSFGTEDNEQFF; CDR3nt: TGTGCCAGCTCATTCGGGACAGAAGACAATGAGCAGTTCTTC; len: 14; d_gene: TRBD1; abundance: -; j_gene: TRBJ2-1; v_gene: TRBV18
CDR3aa: CASSQFLGQGVHEQYF; CDR3nt: TGTGCCAGCAGTCAATTTCTCGGACAGGGTGTTCATGAGCAGTACTTC; len: 16; d_gene: TRBD1; abundance: few; j_gene: TRBJ2-7; v_gene: TRBV6-1
CDR3aa: CSAKGSRSNQPQHF; CDR3nt: TGCAGTGCTAAAGGGTCAAGAAGCAATCAGCCCCAGCATTTT; len: 14; d_gene: -; abundance: -; j_gene: TRBJ1-5; v_gene: TRBV20-1
CDR3aa: CASSPTGGAQTQYF; CDR3nt: TGTGCCAGCAGCCCCACGGGAGGGGCCCAGACCCAGTACTTC; len: 14; d_gene: TRBD2; abundance: many; j_gene: TRBJ2-5; v_gene: TRBV12-3/TRBV12-4
CDR3aa: CASINLYEQYF; CDR3nt: TGTGCCAGCATCAATCTCTACGAGCAGTACTTC; len: 11; d_gene: -; abundance: many; j_gene: TRBJ2-7; v_gene: TRBV2
CDR3aa: CASTHQGAQPQHF; CDR3nt: TGTGCCAGCACGCACCAGGGGGCCCAGCCCCAGCATTTT; len: 13; d_gene: TRBD1; abundance: few; j_gene: TRBJ1-5; v_gene: TRBV28
CDR3aa: CASSLVASPLHF; CDR3nt: TGTGCCAGCAGCTTAGTTGCCTCACCCCTCCACTTT; len: 12; d_gene: -; abundance: few; j_gene: TRBJ1-6; v_gene: TRBV7-9
CDR3aa: CASSLHGTGAYEQYF; CDR3nt: TGTGCCAGCAGTTTACATGGGACAGGAGCCTACGAGCAGTACTTC; len: 15; d_gene: TRBD1; abundance: many; j_gene: TRBJ2-7; v_gene: TRBV28
CDR3aa: CASSLQTSGSYEQYF; CDR3nt: TGTGCCAGCAGCTTACAGACTAGCGGGAGCTACGAGCAGTACTTC; len: 15; d_gene: TRBD2; abundance: many; j_gene: TRBJ2-7; v_gene: TRBV7-2
CDR3aa: CASTQGRVGSYEQYF; CDR3nt: TGTGCCAGCACTCAGGGCAGGGTAGGGTCCTACGAGCAGTACTTC; len: 15; d_gene: -; abundance: few; j_gene: TRBJ2-7; v_gene: TRBV7-9
CDR3aa: CASSGRAYETQYF; CDR3nt: TGCGCCAGCAGCGGGAGGGCCTATGAGACCCAGTACTTC; len: 13; d_gene: TRBD2; abundance: many; j_gene: TRBJ2-5; v_gene: TRBV10-1
CDR3aa: CASSLGIFGPTIYNEQFF; CDR3nt: TGTGCCAGCAGCTTAGGCATTTTTGGACCAACAATCTACAATGAGCAGTTCTTC; len: 18; d_gene: -; abundance: -; j_gene: TRBJ2-1; v_gene: TRBV7-2
CDR3aa: CASRPYLLAGEETQYF; CDR3nt: TGTGCCAGCAGGCCCTATTTACTAGCGGGAGAAGAGACCCAGTACTTC; len: 16; d_gene: TRBD2; abundance: many; j_gene: TRBJ2-5; v_gene: TRBV3-1
CDR3aa: CASSSPGQGDLNTEAFF; CDR3nt: TGTGCCAGCAGTTCTCCGGGACAGGGGGACCTGAACACTGAAGCTTTCTTT; len: 17; d_gene: TRBD1; abundance: many; j_gene: TRBJ1-1; v_gene: TRBV12-3/TRBV12-4
CDR3aa: CASSLSAADRGYEQYF; CDR3nt: TGTGCCAGCAGTTTATCGGCAGCGGATCGGGGGTACGAGCAGTACTTC; len: 16; d_gene: -; abundance: many; j_gene: TRBJ2-7; v_gene: TRBV27
CDR3aa: CSARPNRNSGNTIYF; CDR3nt: TGCAGTGCTAGACCCAACAGAAACTCTGGAAACACCATATATTTT; len: 15; d_gene: -; abundance: -; j_gene: TRBJ1-3; v_gene: TRBV20-1
CDR3aa: CASRNPDKSVTVTDTQYF; CDR3nt: TGTGCCAGCAGAAACCCGGACAAATCCGTTACTGTCACAGATACGCAGTATTTT; len: 18; d_gene: -; abundance: many; j_gene: TRBJ2-3; v_gene: TRBV6-1
CDR3aa: CGTGVNTEAFF; CDR3nt: TGTGGTACAGGGGTAAACACTGAAGCTTTCTTT; len: 11; d_gene: TRBD1; abundance: many; j_gene: TRBJ1-1; v_gene: TRBV2
CDR3aa: CASSQDRVGLAAAFF; CDR3nt: TGTGCCAGCAGCCAAGATCGAGTAGGGCTGGCAGCGGCTTTCTTT; len: 15; d_gene: -; abundance: few; j_gene: TRBJ1-1; v_gene: TRBV4-2
CDR3aa: CSARDPRHQPQHF; CDR3nt: TGCAGTGCTAGAGATCCCAGACATCAGCCCCAGCATTTT; len: 13; d_gene: -; abundance: few; j_gene: TRBJ1-5; v_gene: TRBV20-1
CDR3aa: CASSSHRGLQETQYF; CDR3nt: TGTGCCAGCAGCTCCCACAGGGGGCTCCAAGAGACCCAGTACTTC; len: 15; d_gene: TRBD1; abundance: few; j_gene: TRBJ2-5; v_gene: TRBV5-4
CDR3aa: CASSLLAGPAYNEQFF; CDR3nt: TGTGCCAGCAGCTTGCTCGCGGGACCGGCCTACAATGAGCAGTTCTTC; len: 16; d_gene: -; abundance: -; j_gene: TRBJ2-1; v_gene: TRBV5-6
CDR3aa: CASSLRVGAYEQYF; CDR3nt: TGTGCCAGCAGTTTAAGGGTCGGTGCCTACGAGCAGTACTTC; len: 14; d_gene: -; abundance: many; j_gene: TRBJ2-7; v_gene: TRBV28
CDR3aa: CASSLTLVMNTEAFF; CDR3nt: TGTGCCAGCAGCTTAACGCTGGTTATGAACACTGAAGCTTTCTTT; len: 15; d_gene: -; abundance: few; j_gene: TRBJ1-1; v_gene: TRBV7-3
CDR3aa: CASVAGGPTDTQYF; CDR3nt: TGTGCCAGCGTTGCGGGAGGACCCACAGATACGCAGTATTTT; len: 14; d_gene: TRBD2; abundance: -; j_gene: TRBJ2-3; v_gene: TRBV12-3/TRBV12-4
CDR3aa: CASSLPGRLDEQYF; CDR3nt: TGTGCCAGCTCACTACCGGGACGCCTGGACGAGCAGTACTTC; len: 14; d_gene: -; abundance: few; j_gene: TRBJ2-7; v_gene: TRBV18
CDR3aa: CASSFGTSGRGQETQYF; CDR3nt: TGTGCCAGCAGTTTCGGGACTAGCGGGAGGGGGCAAGAGACCCAGTACTTC; len: 17; d_gene: TRBD2; abundance: many; j_gene: TRBJ2-5; v_gene: TRBV12-3/TRBV12-4
CDR3aa: CASSRAKYNSPLHF; CDR3nt: TGTGCCAGCAGTCGGGCCAAATATAATTCACCCCTCCACTTT; len: 14; d_gene: -; abundance: few; j_gene: TRBJ1-6; v_gene: TRBV2
CDR3aa: CASSIWGVEERGYTF; CDR3nt: TGTGCCAGTAGTATATGGGGTGTTGAGGAACGTGGCTACACCTTC; len: 15; d_gene: -; abundance: -; j_gene: TRBJ1-2; v_gene: TRBV19
CDR3aa: CASSYSNPGRASYNEQFF; CDR3nt: TGTGCCAGCAGTTACTCGAATCCGGGGAGGGCCTCCTACAATGAGCAGTTCTTC; len: 18; d_gene: TRBD2; abundance: many; j_gene: TRBJ2-1; v_gene: TRBV6-5
CDR3aa: CASSVVGGRSPLHF; CDR3nt: TGTGCCAGCAGCGTAGTAGGCGGTAGATCACCCCTCCACTTT; len: 14; d_gene: -; abundance: few; j_gene: TRBJ1-6; v_gene: TRBV9
CDR3aa: CASSALAGGLYEQYF; CDR3nt: TGCGCCAGCAGCGCCCTAGCGGGAGGACTCTACGAGCAGTACTTC; len: 15; d_gene: TRBD2; abundance: many; j_gene: TRBJ2-7; v_gene: TRBV5-1
CDR3aa: CASSLAGGTYGYTF; CDR3nt: TGTGCCAGCAGCTTGGCCGGGGGCACCTATGGCTACACCTTC; len: 14; d_gene: -; abundance: -; j_gene: TRBJ1-2; v_gene: TRBV5-6
CDR3aa: CASSPQIRQGGTSYEQYF; CDR3nt: TGTGCCAGCAGTCCTCAAATCAGACAGGGAGGGACTTCCTACGAGCAGTACTTC; len: 18; d_gene: -; abundance: many; j_gene: TRBJ2-7; v_gene: TRBV27
CDR3aa: CASSLVDRRYEQYF; CDR3nt: TGTGCCAGCAGTTTAGTGGACAGGCGCTACGAGCAGTACTTC; len: 14; d_gene: TRBD1; abundance: many; j_gene: TRBJ2-7; v_gene: TRBV12-3/TRBV12-4
CDR3aa: CASSLLGTSGGNEQFF; CDR3nt: TGTGCCAGCAGCTTACTGGGGACTAGCGGGGGCAATGAGCAGTTCTTC; len: 16; d_gene: TRBD2; abundance: many; j_gene: TRBJ2-1; v_gene: TRBV11-2
CDR3aa: CASLPRGSTENEQYF; CDR3nt: TGTGCCAGCCTACCCCGGGGCTCAACGGAAAACGAGCAGTACTTC; len: 15; d_gene: -; abundance: many; j_gene: TRBJ2-7; v_gene: TRBV28
CDR3aa: CSAPGQGIHEQYF; CDR3nt: TGCAGTGCTCCGGGACAGGGAATCCACGAGCAGTACTTC; len: 13; d_gene: TRBD1; abundance: -; j_gene: TRBJ2-7; v_gene: TRBV20-1
CDR3aa: CSVEDELAETNEQFF; CDR3nt: TGCAGCGTTGAAGATGAACTAGCGGAGACCAATGAGCAGTTCTTC; len: 15; d_gene: TRBD2; abundance: -; j_gene: TRBJ2-1; v_gene: TRBV29-1
CDR3aa: CSAGSSLAGQYF; CDR3nt: TGCAGTGCTGGGAGTTCCCTAGCGGGGCAGTACTTC; len: 12; d_gene: TRBD2; abundance: -; j_gene: TRBJ2-7; v_gene: TRBV20-1
CDR3aa: CASSPDSTDSPEAFF; CDR3nt: TGTGCCAGCAGCCCCGACTCGACGGACAGTCCTGAAGCTTTCTTT; len: 15; d_gene: -; abundance: -; j_gene: TRBJ1-1; v_gene: TRBV14
CDR3aa: CASSFSPGTEAFF; CDR3nt: TGTGCCAGCAGCTTTTCCCCGGGCACTGAAGCTTTCTTT; len: 13; d_gene: -; abundance: -; j_gene: TRBJ1-1; v_gene: TRBV7-9